This entry lists 30 T cell receptor beta chains sequenced from one sample in a study of cytomegalovirus exposure and HLA in healthy donors. The PCR ran on 60 Vbeta and 13 Jbeta primers. The repertoire was sequenced with immunoSEQ multiplex PCR; TCRdb's copy has only in-frame clones and lacks some. Of 100,000 or so clones listed, about four fifths were seen once; the top ten hold about 1.9%. Material for sequencing was PBMCs. All receptors derive from a middle-aged woman in good health and CMV-seronegative.

The V call is TRBV15, the J call TRBJ2-3; 9 positions agree with TRBD1. The CDR3 consists of 16 residues. With V trimmed by 3 bases and J by 2 bases, 6 bases remained unmatched. CDR1 LNHNV and CDR2 YYDKDF come from the germline V gene (reference sequence). The CDR3 DNA is TGTGCCACCAGCAGCCCCGGGACAGGGCCCACAGATACGCAGTATTTT. It yields the protein CATSSPGTGPTDTQYF.

This clone was counted a few times. The chain couples TRBV7-2 to TRBJ2-7, with TRBD2 matching over 11 bases. V gave up 1 base and J gave up 7 bases; unmatched junction bases: 3. The germline V gene has CDR1 SGHTA and CDR2 FQGNSA. The CDR3 runs 14 residues. Here the CDR3 DNA reads TGTGCCAGCAGCTTAGGGCTAGCGGGGGGTGAGCAGTACTTC. Its translation is CASSLGLAGGEQYF.

This clone appeared a few times. This chain joins TRBV9 and TRBJ2-3, with 8 bases aligning to TRBD1. Unmatched junction bases numbered 12, after V lost 4 bases and J lost 5 bases. Per the germline V gene, CDR1 is SGDLS and CDR2 is YYNGEE. The CDR3 spans 16 residues. CDR3 region: CASSPERQGSGDTQYF. As DNA, the CDR3 is TGTGCCAGCAGCCCGGAGAGACAGGGGAGTGGAGATACGCAGTATTTT.

The rearrangement uses TRBV7-3 and TRBJ1-1; D gene unclear. The germline gives CDR1 SGHTA, CDR2 FQGTGA. With 2 bases removed from V and 0 bases from J, the gap between germline ends came to 4 bases. CDR3 size: 13 residues. The CDR3 protein is CASSLSVNTEAFF. In nucleotides, the CDR3 is TGTGCCAGCAGCTTATCTGTGAACACTGAAGCTTTCTTT.

This clone was detected a few times. The chain recombines TRBV18 with TRBJ2-5, with TRBD1 as a possible D gene (5 bases). CDR1 and CDR2 (germline): KGHSH, LQKENI. V dropped 3 bases and J dropped 4 bases, with 12 bases sitting between them. The CDR3 is 14 residues long. CDR3 DNA: TGTGCCAGCTCACCGTCGCAGGGCCGAGAGACCCAGTACTTC. Translating it yields CASSPSQGRETQYF.

The chain combines TRBV19 with TRBJ2-1; TRBD2 matches 8 bases. There are 18 residues in the CDR3. The germline V gene has CDR1 LNHDA and CDR2 SQIVND (reference sequence). The ends lost 2 bases at V and 0 bases at J; junction bases unmatched: 9. CDR3 in DNA: TGTGCCAGTAGTATAAGAGTTAGCGGGATGAGCTCCTACAATGAGCAGTTCTTC. Protein product: CASSIRVSGMSSYNEQFF. The complete variable domain, with remaining parts taken from reference TRBV19 and TRBJ2-1, reads DGGITQSPKYLFRKEGQNVTLSCEQNLNHDAMYWYRQDPGQGLRLIYYSQIVNDFQKGDIAEGYSVSREKKESFPLTVTSAQKNPTAFYLCASSIRVSGMSSYNEQFFGPGTRLTVL.

The genes are TRBV4-1 and TRBJ2-5; D is ambiguous. The DNA end lines up better with TRBJ2-7; the J call may be wrong. The germline CDR1 and CDR2 sequences are MGHRA and YSYEKL. This CDR3 region has 14 residues. As DNA, the CDR3 is TGCGCCAGCAGCCAAGGTTATGGTCCCTACGAGCAGTACTTC. Translation gives CASSQGYGPYEQYF.

V gene TRBV7-2 combines with J gene TRBJ1-2, with D possibly TRBD1 on 5 matching bases. CDR1 and CDR2 from the germline V gene are SGHTA and FQGNSA. The CDR3 loop spans 15 amino acids. Trimming took off 5 bases at V and 2 bases at J, with 15 bases between the two ends. CDR3 sequence (DNA): TGTGCCAGCAGCCCTCCCCCGACAGTAAACTATGGCTACACCTTC. It specifies CASSPPPTVNYGYTF.

This chain joins TRBV28 and TRBJ2-3, with 14 nucleotides matching TRBD2. The CDR3 is 17 residues long. The germline V gene has CDR1 MDHEN and CDR2 SYDVKM. The ends lost 6 bases at V and 3 bases at J; junction bases unmatched: 8. The CDR3 nucleotides are TGTGCCAGCAGCGGGACTAGCGGGAGAGGAGGGACAGATACGCAGTATTTT. Protein: CASSGTSGRGGTDTQYF. Full variable domain (missing parts from reference TRBV28 and TRBJ2-3): DVKVTQSSRYLVKRTGEKVFLECVQDMDHENMFWYRQDPGLGLRLIYFSYDVKMKEKGDIPEGYSVSREKKERFSLILESASTNQTSMYLCASSGTSGRGGTDTQYFGPGTRLTVL.

As concerns this clone: Other DNA variants within this sample encode the same CDR3. This sequence joins TRBV7-2 and TRBJ1-3, with 8 bases identical to TRBD1. After removal of 3 bases from V and 4 bases from J, the junction contained 2 bases not matched to a gene. Per the germline V gene, CDR1 is SGHTA and CDR2 is FQGNSA. CDR3 length equals 14 residues. This chain's CDR3 is CASSLDRVGNTIYF. CDR3 coding DNA: TGTGCCAGCAGCTTGGACAGGGTAGGAAACACCATATATTTT.

The rearrangement links TRBV7-3 to TRBJ2-3, with 12 bases identical to TRBD2. Losses at the gene ends were 3 bases for V and 6 bases for J; bases not matched to a gene: 4. CDR3 length: 15 residues. Germline V CDR1 and CDR2: SGHTA, FQGTGA. CDR3 sequence: CASSLTSGRGDTQYF. The CDR3 DNA follows: TGTGCCAGCAGCTTGACTAGCGGGAGAGGCGATACGCAGTATTTT.

This clone was seen just once. V and J are TRBV2 and TRBJ2-7, with D tentatively TRBD1 (6 bases). The CDR3 has 11 residues. CDR1 and CDR2 (germline): SNHLY, FYNNEI. V shed 8 bases and J shed 5 bases, with 10 bases lying between them. The CDR3 spells CASGYRDEQYF. The CDR3 DNA reads as TGTGCCAGCGGCTACAGGGACGAGCAGTACTTC.

The chain combines TRBV7-9 with TRBJ2-7; 7 positions agree with TRBD2. The V gene end was trimmed by 4 bases and the J gene end by 2 bases; junction bases not matched to a gene: 2. The CDR3 runs to 13 residues. Germline assignment: CDR1 SEHNR and CDR2 FQNEAQ (reference sequence). The CDR3 DNA follows: TGTGCCAGCAGCTCGAGCGGGACCTACGAGCAGTACTTC. Translating gives CASSSSGTYEQYF.

This clone was detected once. This chain uses TRBV5-4 with TRBJ2-5, with 11 bases lining up with TRBD2. CDR3 length: 14 amino acids. With 6 bases clipped from V and 5 bases from J, the junction kept 6 bases outside the gene matches. Germline CDR1 and CDR2: SGHNT and YYREEE (reference sequence). CDR3 sequence reads: CASTTSGSRETQYF. In DNA, the CDR3 is TGTGCCAGCACCACTAGCGGGAGTCGGGAGACCCAGTACTTC.

The chain links TRBV4-2 to TRBJ1-6; D remains ambiguous. Germline CDR1 LGHNA, CDR2 YNFKEQ. Trimming pared 8 bases from V and 0 bases from J, leaving 11 bases between. The CDR3 extends over 15 amino acids. CDR3 nucleotides: TGTGCCAGCGCCGGGGAGAGCTCCTATAATTCACCCCTCCACTTT. It encodes CASAGESSYNSPLHF.

The chain combines TRBV7-9 with TRBJ2-7; D might be TRBD2 (6 bases). The ends were cut back, 1 base at V and 2 bases at J, with 12 bases in the middle. CDR1 and CDR2 from the germline V gene are SEHNR and FQNEAQ (reference sequence). The CDR3 runs to 15 residues. The chain's CDR3 is CASSLGLAETYEQYF. DNA for the CDR3: TGTGCCAGCAGCTTAGGATTAGCGGAGACCTACGAGCAGTACTTC.

This clone has only a few counts. The chain recombines TRBV2 with TRBJ1-2; D possibly corresponds to TRBD1 (5 bases). Trimming cost V 4 bases and J 5 bases, with 11 bases left between them. This CDR3 spans 13 amino acids. Germline V gene sequence: CDR1 SNHLY, CDR2 FYNNEI. The CDR3 DNA follows: TGTGCCAGCAGTGGACAGTTGCAGTATGGCTACACCTTC. This sequence encodes CASSGQLQYGYTF.

Details on this clone: The junction does not match germline at one end; this may be a read error. The chain is built from TRBV6-5 and TRBJ1-5; D is unresolved. CDR3 length equals 14 residues. Germline V gene lookup returns CDR1 MNHEY and CDR2 SVGAGI. CDR3 DNA: TGTGTCAGCAGCCCAGTATATAGCAATCAGCCCCAGCATTTT. Protein product: CVSSPVYSNQPQHF.

The V call is TRBV5-1, the J call TRBJ2-2; the match to TRBD1 covers 7 bases. The V and J ends lost 9 bases and 5 bases, in that order; junction bases with no gene match: 16. Germline V lookup: CDR1 SGHRS, CDR2 YFSETQ. The CDR3 consists of 16 residues. The DNA for the CDR3 is TGCGCCACCCCGAATCAGGGGGTTCGGGTTACCGGGGAGCTGTTTTTT. Its translation: CATPNQGVRVTGELFF.

This clone has just a few counts. The genes are TRBV18 and TRBJ2-6; D unclear. Trimming stripped 3 bases from V and 0 bases from J, with 9 bases between. Germline CDR1 KGHSH, CDR2 LQKENI. The length of the CDR3 is 16 residues. The CDR3 nucleotides are TGTGCCAGCTCACCTTTCGTGAGCTCTGGGGCCAACGTCCTGACTTTC. Amino acid sequence: CASSPFVSSGANVLTF.

This chain's CDR3 is CAAATPGTDTQYF. For the CDR3, the DNA is TGTGCCGCAGCGACCCCCGGAACAGATACGCAGTATTTT. The chain uses TRBV6-5 and TRBJ2-3; D ambiguous. Germline values: CDR1 MNHEY, CDR2 SVGAGI. V gave up 11 bases and J gave up 3 bases, with 15 bases separating them. The CDR3 has 13 residues.

The chain links TRBV19 to TRBJ2-5, with TRBD1 identical over 9 bases. Trimming took 10 bases from V and 4 from J; bases not matched to a gene: 4. Germline CDR1 LNHDA, CDR2 SQIVND (reference sequence). The CDR3 length is 12 residues. Here the CDR3 reads CATEDRGETQYF. CDR3 coding DNA: TGTGCCACAGAGGACAGGGGAGAGACCCAGTACTTC.

The chain recombines TRBV10-3 with TRBJ2-1, with TRBD2 matching over 15 bases. V was pared by 11 bases and J by 7 bases, with 3 bases of the junction left unmatched. Germline V lookup: CDR1 ENHRY, CDR2 SYGVKD. The CDR3 spans 13 residues. Here the CDR3 reads CASGLAGGNEQFF. As DNA, the CDR3 is TGTGCCTCCGGACTAGCGGGAGGGAATGAGCAGTTCTTC.

The gene calls are TRBV29-1 and TRBJ2-7; 9 nucleotides align to TRBD2. This CDR3 is 17 amino acids long. With V trimmed by 0 bases and J by 7 bases, 16 bases remained unmatched. The germline V gene encodes CDR1 SQVTM and CDR2 ANQGSEA. CDR3 residues: CSVEDTDWSSGMGEQYF. The CDR3 DNA sequence: TGCAGCGTTGAAGATACCGACTGGTCTAGCGGGATGGGGGAGCAGTACTTC.

The chain has TRBV27 and TRBJ2-2; TRBD2 might be the D (6 bases). Trimming took off 3 bases at V and 1 base at J, with 12 bases between the two ends. There are 16 residues in the CDR3. Germline V gene lookup returns CDR1 MNHEY and CDR2 SMNVEV (reference sequence). The CDR3, as DNA: TGTGCCAGCAGTTTTCGGGTTAGCGGGAACACCGGGGAGCTGTTTTTT. Protein product: CASSFRVSGNTGELFF.

J is TRBJ2-3 and V is TRBV5-5; 7 bases line up with TRBD2. V lost 3 bases, J lost 6 bases, and 7 bases stayed unmatched. Germline V gene data show CDR1 as SGHKS and CDR2 as YYEKEE (reference sequence). The CDR3 is made up of 14 amino acids. The CDR3 coding sequence is TGTGCCAGCAGCTGGACCGGGGGGTTGGATACGCAGTATTTT. Encoded protein: CASSWTGGLDTQYF.

In nucleotides, the CDR3 is TGTGCCAGCAGTGATACCGGGTCCGAGCAGTACTTC. Residues: CASSDTGSEQYF. This chain connects TRBV6-1 to TRBJ2-7; D gene ambiguous. V was pared by 3 bases and J by 6 bases, with 9 bases between. This CDR3 is 12 amino acids long. Germline loops: CDR1 MNHNS, CDR2 SASEGT.

The chain has TRBV29-1 and TRBJ2-7, with a tentative D call TRBD2 (6 bases). Germline-derived CDR1 and CDR2 are SQVTM and ANQGSEA. Trimming took 6 bases from V and 5 from J, leaving 17 bases between them. The length of the CDR3 is 13 residues. The CDR3: CSVVEGGADEQYF. CDR3 sequence (DNA): TGCAGCGTAGTAGAAGGAGGGGCAGACGAGCAGTACTTC.

The chain combines TRBV10-3 with TRBJ2-7, with 7 bases aligning to TRBD1. Germline CDR1 is ENHRY and CDR2 is SYGVKD. V lost 10 bases to trimming and J lost 2 bases; unmatched junction nucleotides: 8. There are 13 residues in the CDR3. CDR3 sequence (DNA): TGTGCCACGCTAGGGCAGGGGGCCTACGAGCAGTACTTC. It specifies CATLGQGAYEQYF.

With regard to this clone: Other DNA sequences within the sample encode an identical CDR3. The V and J genes are TRBV25-1 and TRBJ2-1, with a weak D call TRBD2 (6 bases). Trimming left V 1 base short and J 9 bases short, with 19 bases between. The CDR3 runs to 16 residues. In germline, CDR1 is MGHDK, CDR2 SYGVNS. CDR3: CASSEFRLEGPSEQFF. The CDR3 DNA reads TGTGCCAGCAGTGAATTTCGACTAGAGGGGCCTAGTGAGCAGTTCTTC. Looking up the rest from reference TRBV25-1 and TRBJ2-1 gives the full variable domain: EADIYQTPRYLVIGTGKKITLECSQTMGHDKMYWYQQDPGMELHLIHYSYGVNSTEKGDLSSESTVSRIRTEHFPLTLESARPSHTSQYLCASSEFRLEGPSEQFFGPGTRLTVL.